These 28 T cell receptor beta chains originate from one sample sequenced in a study of T cells in localized non-small cell lung cancer. TCRdb's table, derived via immunoSEQ multiplex PCR, lists solely in-frame clones and lacks some. This sample has 20,000 to 30,000 clones; 86% occur once, and the top ten carry 0.9% to 1.4%. The source was peripheral blood, collected before any cancer treatment. These receptors all stem from a woman aged 35-75 years with stage I lung adenocarcinoma.

The J gene is TRBJ1-6, the V gene TRBV4-3; TRBD1 might be the D (5 bases). The germline gives CDR1 LGHNA, CDR2 YSLEER. The CDR3 covers 17 residues. The V end was cut by 0 bases, the J end by 6 bases, with 15 bases between. The CDR3 sequence: CASSQETTAGFNSPLHF. CDR3 DNA: TGCGCCAGCAGCCAAGAAACGACGGCAGGGTTTAATTCACCCCTCCACTTT.

V gene TRBV7-9 combines with J gene TRBJ2-4; no firm D call. V shed 2 bases and J shed 8 bases, with 10 bases lying between them. Germline V gene sequence: CDR1 SEHNR, CDR2 FQNEAQ (reference sequence). This CDR3 is built from 13 residues. CDR3 DNA sequence: TGTGCCAGCAGCTTACAAGGCTTCTACATTCAGTACTTC. Translated: CASSLQGFYIQYF.

The chain employs TRBV29-1 and TRBJ1-2; no firm D call. The CDR3 totals 14 residues. Trimming removed 3 bases at V and 4 bases at J, with 15 bases between. CDR1 SQVTM and CDR2 ANQGSEA come from the germline V gene. CDR3 coding DNA: TGCAGCGTTGATACGGATAAACGATTCTATGGCTACACCTTC. Its translation: CSVDTDKRFYGYTF.

The chain uses TRBV20-1 and TRBJ2-3, with D unresolved. Germline CDR1 DFQATT, CDR2 SNEGSKA (reference sequence). V was trimmed by 2 bases and J by 6 bases, leaving 6 bases between them. This CDR3 is 11 amino acids long. CDR3 protein: CSARHSDTQYF. CDR3 in DNA: TGCAGTGCTAGACACTCCGATACGCAGTATTTT.

The chain has TRBV7-2 and TRBJ2-2; the D is unclear. CDR3 length: 14 amino acids. CDR1 SGHTA and CDR2 FQGNSA come from the germline V gene. V was trimmed by 2 bases and J by 4 bases, leaving 8 bases between them. The CDR3 loop is CASSLTSSTGELFF. CDR3 sequence (DNA): TGTGCCAGCAGCTTAACTTCCAGCACCGGGGAGCTGTTTTTT.

The chain combines TRBV27 with TRBJ1-5, with D possibly matching TRBD1 (6 bases). Per the germline V gene, CDR1 is MNHEY and CDR2 is SMNVEV (reference sequence). V dropped 7 bases and J dropped 5 bases, with 15 bases sitting between them. This CDR3 is 14 amino acids long. CDR3: CASKIGGSYQPQHF. The CDR3 DNA follows: TGTGCCAGCAAAATAGGGGGTTCCTATCAGCCCCAGCATTTT.

J is TRBJ2-3 and V is TRBV6-6; the match to TRBD2 covers 9 bases. V gave up 7 bases and J gave up 0 bases; unmatched junction bases: 5. The CDR3 consists of 15 residues. In germline, CDR1 is MNHNY, CDR2 SVGAGI (reference sequence). The CDR3 protein is CASTDSGGSTDTQYF. Here the CDR3 DNA reads TGTGCCAGCACGGATAGCGGGGGTAGCACAGATACGCAGTATTTT.

This chain connects TRBV6-6 to TRBJ2-4; TRBD2 matches 11 bases. V shed 6 bases and J 5 bases; nucleotides not matched to a gene: 3. Per the germline V gene, CDR1 is MNHNY and CDR2 is SVGAGI (reference sequence). The CDR3 has 14 residues. CDR3 in DNA: TGTGCCAGCAGCTTAGCGGGGGGGCAAAACATTCAGTACTTC. It yields the protein CASSLAGGQNIQYF.

V gene TRBV4-3 combines with J gene TRBJ1-5, with unresolved D. V gave up 0 bases and J gave up 1 base, with 7 bases separating them. Germline CDR1 LGHNA, CDR2 YSLEER. The CDR3 loop spans 15 amino acids. This chain's CDR3 is CASSQDKGSNQPQHF. The CDR3 DNA reads TGCGCCAGCAGCCAAGATAAGGGAAGCAATCAGCCCCAGCATTTT.

This chain links TRBV20-1 with TRBJ2-7; no reliable D call. CDR3 size: 11 residues. The V gene's germline CDR1 is DFQATT and CDR2 SNEGSKA (reference sequence). V dropped 1 base and J dropped 6 bases, with 7 bases sitting between them. The CDR3 nucleotides are TGCAGTGCTAGAGCGGGTTTCGAGCAGTACTTC. The encoded protein is CSARAGFEQYF.

The V gene is TRBV10-1, the J gene TRBJ2-1; 12 nucleotides match TRBD2. The CDR3 contains 14 residues. Germline-derived CDR1 and CDR2 are WNHNN and SYGVQD (reference sequence). Unmatched junction bases numbered 4, after V lost 4 bases and J lost 9 bases. The CDR3 DNA sequence: TGCGCCAGCAGTGCGACTAGCGGGGGTTTTGAGCAGTTCTTC. Translated: CASSATSGGFEQFF.

The gene calls are TRBV4-3 and TRBJ1-3, with TRBD1 matching over 9 bases. J gave up 2 bases and V 1 base, and 3 bases lay outside the gene matches. This CDR3 has 16 amino acids. Germline V gene data show CDR1 as LGHNA and CDR2 as YSLEER. The CDR3 here is CASSQGDRVTGNTIYF. The CDR3 nucleotides read TGCGCCAGCAGCCAAGGGGACAGGGTAACTGGAAACACCATATATTTT.

The chain joins TRBV9 to TRBJ1-6; D is unresolved. V was shortened by 4 bases and J by 7 bases, with 9 bases between the two germline ends. This CDR3 has 13 amino acids. In germline, CDR1 is SGDLS, CDR2 YYNGEE. The DNA of the CDR3 is TGTGCCAGCAGCACTCGCCGGAATTCACCCCTCCACTTT. It yields the protein CASSTRRNSPLHF. The full variable domain, in which reference TRBV9 and TRBJ1-6 provide the parts outside the CDR3, is DSGVTQTPKHLITATGQRVTLRCSPRSGDLSVYWYQQSLDQGLQFLIQYYNGEERAKGNILERFSAQQFPDLHSELNLSSLELGDSALYFCASSTRRNSPLHFGNGTRLTVT.

V is TRBV7-2 and J is TRBJ1-3; D perhaps matches TRBD1 (6 bases). This CDR3 contains 16 residues. Germline V lookup: CDR1 SGHTA, CDR2 FQGNSA. V was trimmed by 1 base and J by 4 bases, leaving 14 bases between them. CDR3 loop: CASSLVGGATGNTIYF. CDR3 nucleotide sequence: TGTGCCAGCAGCTTAGTGGGGGGCGCTACCGGAAACACCATATATTTT.

The chain has TRBV7-3 and TRBJ1-6; D is unresolved. Between the trimmed V and J ends, which lost 3 bases and 9 bases, there was a span of 9 bases. CDR3 length: 13 amino acids. Germline V gene sequence: CDR1 SGHTA, CDR2 FQGTGA. The CDR3 sequence is CASSLAESSPLHF. CDR3 DNA sequence: TGTGCCAGCAGCTTGGCTGAGTCTTCACCCCTCCACTTT.

The chain employs TRBV2 and TRBJ1-4; a weak D match, TRBD1 (6 bases). Germline CDR1 is SNHLY and CDR2 is FYNNEI. Trimming took 6 bases from V and 5 from J, leaving 13 bases between them. The CDR3 sequence is 14 residues long. This chain's CDR3 is CASSDGQQNEKLFF. For the CDR3, the DNA is TGTGCCAGCAGCGATGGACAGCAAAATGAAAAACTGTTTTTT.

This chain connects TRBV5-1 to TRBJ1-2; the match to TRBD1 covers 8 bases. Trimming removed 4 bases from V and 4 bases from J; junction bases left unmatched: 6. Per the germline V gene, CDR1 is SGHRS and CDR2 is YFSETQ. The CDR3 is 14 residues long. This CDR3 is CASSRQGPSYGYTF. In DNA, the CDR3 is TGCGCCAGCAGCCGACAGGGGCCTAGCTATGGCTACACCTTC.

The rearrangement joins TRBV6-5 to TRBJ2-1; 15 bases match TRBD2. The CDR3 has 15 residues. The germline CDR1 and CDR2 sequences are MNHEY and SVGAGI. Trimming took 0 bases from V and 15 from J; bases not matched to a gene: 6. This CDR3 reads CASSYSWTSGGAPFF. The DNA for the CDR3 is TGTGCCAGCAGTTACTCGTGGACTAGCGGGGGGGCCCCGTTCTTC.

This chain links TRBV5-1 with TRBJ1-5; no clear D. Germline V gives CDR1 SGHRS, CDR2 YFSETQ. There are 13 residues in the CDR3. V lost 1 base and J 4 bases, leaving 6 bases between the germline ends. CDR3 in amino acids: CASSLTANQPQHF. DNA for the CDR3: TGCGCCAGCAGCTTGACAGCTAATCAGCCCCAGCATTTT.

The chain uses TRBV5-8 and TRBJ2-1; the D gene is possibly TRBD2 (6 bases). V was pared by 5 bases and J by 5 bases, with 14 bases between. This CDR3 has 14 amino acids. Germline lookup yields CDR1 SGHTS and CDR2 YDEGEE. In DNA, the CDR3 is TGTGCCAGCAGTTGGGCGGGGAGTAACAATGAGCAGTTCTTC. Amino acids: CASSWAGSNNEQFF.

The chain uses TRBV15 and TRBJ2-5; possibly TRBD1 for D (5 bases). The V end lost 3 bases, the J end lost 3 bases, and 17 bases lay between the germline ends. In germline, CDR1 is LNHNV, CDR2 YYDKDF (reference sequence). The CDR3 totals 16 residues. CDR3 sequence reads: CATSRRSRAPKETQYF. Written as DNA, the CDR3 is TGTGCCACCAGCAGGCGGTCCAGGGCTCCGAAAGAGACCCAGTACTTC.

In this sample, this clone turned up a few times. This rearrangement joins TRBV7-2 to TRBJ1-2; 7 nucleotides match TRBD1. The CDR3 length is 12 residues. Trimming at V came to 5 bases and at J to 8 bases, leaving 5 bases not matched to a gene. Germline-derived CDR1 and CDR2 are SGHTA and FQGNSA. The CDR3 reads CASSLTGFGYTF. The CDR3 DNA is TGTGCCAGCAGCCTGACAGGGTTCGGCTACACCTTC.

The V call is TRBV9, the J call TRBJ1-1; tentatively, D is TRBD1 (5 bases). Germline CDR1 SGDLS, CDR2 YYNGEE. There are 17 residues in the CDR3. V was pared by 3 bases and J by 5 bases, with 23 bases between. Here the CDR3 reads CASSGNLVGPGVTEAFF. Here the CDR3 DNA reads TGTGCCAGCAGCGGAAACCTCGTGGGCCCGGGGGTTACTGAAGCTTTCTTT.

The chain uses TRBV13 and TRBJ2-7; D possibly corresponds to TRBD1 (5 bases). The germline CDR1 and CDR2 sequences are PRHDT and FYEKMQ (reference sequence). Trimming shortened V by 6 bases and J by 1 base, and 19 bases separated the two germline ends. The length of the CDR3 is 16 residues. The chain's CDR3 is CASSPGGQGNSYEQYF. CDR3 DNA sequence: TGTGCCAGCAGTCCAGGTGGGCAGGGAAATTCCTACGAGCAGTACTTC.

The rearrangement joins TRBV7-2 to TRBJ2-3; D gene uncertain. The CDR3 is 13 amino acids. V was pared by 5 bases and J by 1 base, with 7 bases between. Germline assignment: CDR1 SGHTA and CDR2 FQGNSA. The CDR3 loop reads CASSEDRTDTQYF. CDR3 bases: TGTGCCAGCAGCGAAGACCGCACAGATACGCAGTATTTT.

This rearrangement joins TRBV28 to TRBJ2-2; D gene unclear. CDR1 and CDR2 (germline): MDHEN, SYDVKM. The CDR3 contains 13 residues. The V end lost 6 bases, the J end lost 6 bases, and 11 bases lay between the germline ends. The CDR3 region has the DNA TGTGCCAGCAGGATGATAGGTCCCGGGGAGCTGTTTTTT. Translation: CASRMIGPGELFF.

The CDR3 coding sequence is TGTGCCAGCAGCTTAGAAGCGTTCCAGCCCCAGCATTTT. It specifies CASSLEAFQPQHF. The chain employs TRBV7-2 and TRBJ1-5; D gene ambiguous. Per germline, CDR1 SGHTA and CDR2 FQGNSA. V was cut by 1 base and J by 7 bases, with 8 bases left in between. This CDR3 is built from 13 residues.

The chain uses TRBV30 and TRBJ2-1; 9 bases are a match to TRBD1. CDR1 is GTSNPN, CDR2 SVGIG, per germline (reference sequence). The trim removed 0 bases at V and 6 bases at J, leaving 6 bases unmatched. CDR3 length: 15 residues. CDR3 protein: CAWSVSTGGFNEQFF. The CDR3 bases are TGTGCCTGGAGTGTGTCGACAGGGGGGTTCAATGAGCAGTTCTTC.